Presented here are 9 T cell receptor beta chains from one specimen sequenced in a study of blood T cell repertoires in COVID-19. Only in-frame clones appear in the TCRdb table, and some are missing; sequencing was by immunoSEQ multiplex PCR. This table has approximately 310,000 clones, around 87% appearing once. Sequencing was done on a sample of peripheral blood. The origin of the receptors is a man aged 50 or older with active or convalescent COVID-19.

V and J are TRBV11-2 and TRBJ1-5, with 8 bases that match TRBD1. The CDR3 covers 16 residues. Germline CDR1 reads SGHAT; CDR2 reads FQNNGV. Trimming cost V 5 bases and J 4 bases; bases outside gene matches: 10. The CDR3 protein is CASSPGQGVGNQPQHF. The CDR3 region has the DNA TGTGCCAGCAGCCCCGGACAGGGAGTAGGAAATCAGCCCCAGCATTTT.

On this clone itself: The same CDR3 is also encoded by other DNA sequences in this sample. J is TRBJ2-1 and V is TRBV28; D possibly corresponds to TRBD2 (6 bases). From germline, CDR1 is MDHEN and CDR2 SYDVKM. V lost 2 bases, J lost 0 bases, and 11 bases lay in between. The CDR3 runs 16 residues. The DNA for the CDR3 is TGTGCCAGCAGTTTAGGGGGAGCGGGCTCCTACAATGAGCAGTTCTTC. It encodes CASSLGGAGSYNEQFF.

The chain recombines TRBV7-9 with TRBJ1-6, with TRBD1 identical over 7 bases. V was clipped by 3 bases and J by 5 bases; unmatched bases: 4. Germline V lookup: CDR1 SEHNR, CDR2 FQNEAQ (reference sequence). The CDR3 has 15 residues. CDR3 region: CASSFTGVNNSPLHF. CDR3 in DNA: TGTGCCAGCAGCTTTACAGGGGTTAATAATTCACCCCTCCACTTT.

CDR3 sequence: CSVLLTGREQYF. The CDR3 DNA is TGCAGCGTTCTACTGACAGGCCGGGAGCAGTACTTC. The V and J genes are TRBV29-1 and TRBJ2-7, with D possibly matching TRBD1 (6 bases). CDR1 and CDR2 from the germline V gene are SQVTM and ANQGSEA. Trimming shortened V by 5 bases and J by 7 bases, and 15 bases separated the two germline ends. This CDR3 contains 12 residues.

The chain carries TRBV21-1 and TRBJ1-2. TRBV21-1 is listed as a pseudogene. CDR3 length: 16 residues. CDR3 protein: CASSPPEAAENYGYTF. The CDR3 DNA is TGTGCCAGCAGCCCTCCCGAGGCGGCAGAGAACTATGGCTACACCTTC.

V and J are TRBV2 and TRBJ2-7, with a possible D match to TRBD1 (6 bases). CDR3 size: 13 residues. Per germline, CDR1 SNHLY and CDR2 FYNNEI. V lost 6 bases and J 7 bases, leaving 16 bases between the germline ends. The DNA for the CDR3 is TGTGCCAGCAGCGTACAAATCCAGGGGGAGCAGTACTTC. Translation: CASSVQIQGEQYF.

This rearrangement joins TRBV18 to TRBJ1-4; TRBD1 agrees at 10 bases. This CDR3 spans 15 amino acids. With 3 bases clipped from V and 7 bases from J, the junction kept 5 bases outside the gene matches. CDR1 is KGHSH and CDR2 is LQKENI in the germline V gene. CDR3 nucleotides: TGTGCCAGCTCACCCCCGGGACAGGGGAGTGAAAAACTGTTTTTT. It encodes CASSPPGQGSEKLFF.

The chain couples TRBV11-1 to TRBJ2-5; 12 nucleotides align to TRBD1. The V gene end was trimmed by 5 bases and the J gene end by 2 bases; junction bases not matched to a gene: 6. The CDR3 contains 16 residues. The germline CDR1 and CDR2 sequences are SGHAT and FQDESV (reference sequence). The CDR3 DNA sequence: TGTGCCAGCAGCCCGGGACAGGGGGCCTGGCAAGAGACCCAGTACTTC. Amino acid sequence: CASSPGQGAWQETQYF. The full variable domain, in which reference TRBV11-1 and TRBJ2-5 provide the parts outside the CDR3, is EAEVAQSPRYKITEKSQAVAFWCDPISGHATLYWYRQILGQGPELLVQFQDESVVDDSQLPKDRFSAERLKGVDSTLKIQPAELGDSAMYLCASSPGQGAWQETQYFGPGTRLLVL.

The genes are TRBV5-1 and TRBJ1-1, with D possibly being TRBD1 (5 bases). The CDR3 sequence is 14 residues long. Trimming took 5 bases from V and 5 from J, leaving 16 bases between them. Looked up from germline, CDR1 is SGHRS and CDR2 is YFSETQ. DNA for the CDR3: TGCGCCAGCAGACCTCCTCCCGGGGGGACTGAAGCTTTCTTT. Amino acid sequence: CASRPPPGGTEAFF.